Reported below is one T cell receptor (beta chain). These data are taken from a study of T-cell reconstitution after alpha-beta-depleted transplantation in children. Unique molecular identifiers were incorporated during preparation of the TCRbeta library. From the PCR reads, TCRdb called clonotypes with MiXCR, one entry per CDR3 protein. The sample has 490,000 or so distinct CDR3 sequences, roughly an eighth seen once. Trimming shortened V by 6 bases and J by 5 bases, and 17 bases separated the two germline ends. This CDR3 has 14 residues. This chain connects TRBV12-3 or TRBV12-4 to TRBJ2-7; D is unresolved. The source was PBMCs from the stem cell graft donor, collected from the stem cell graft. This clonotype was sampled from a human donor who donated a stem cell graft to a child with combined immunodeficiency. Here the CDR3 reads CASSPPPGRHEQYF. Here the CDR3 DNA reads TGTGCCAGCAGCCCGCCGCCCGGCCGCCACGAGCAGTACTTC.